The subject of this entry is one TCR beta chain. This record belongs to a study of shared clonotypes between healthy human individuals. V lost 3 bases and J lost 3, with 9 bases in between. The CDR3 is 13 residues long. Per germline, CDR1 MGHRA and CDR2 YSYEKL. For sorted subsets, about 200 ng DNA per replicate equaled 33,000 or so T cell genomes. TCRdb keeps only in-frame clones here, not all; method: immunoSEQ multiplex PCR. The data show approximately 980,000 clones, with about three quarters seen just once and over 1.3% held by the top ten. Sequenced sample: memory CD4+ T cells sorted from blood. Subset noted: CD45RA-negative fraction. The chain joins TRBV4-1 to TRBJ2-7; unclear D gene. This sequence originates from a man between 18 and 29 years old in good health. CDR3 sequence reads: CASSQGYFYEQYF. In nucleotides, the CDR3 is TGCGCCAGCAGCCAGGGCTATTTCTACGAGCAGTACTTC.